The rows below give T cell receptor beta chains drawn from one sample of a study of vaccination effects on CD4 cells after COVID-19. Here immunoSEQ multiplex PCR was the method, and the copy in TCRdb shows in-frame clones only, minus some. The sample carries 20,000 to 25,000 clones, around 63% recorded once. Their recognized antigens are unknown. The specimen was CD4+ T cells from PBMCs cultured with SARS-CoV-2 spike peptides, collected after COVID-19 vaccination. Receptors originate from a human donor who received a COVID-19 vaccine. Each CDR3 is given with its conserved first and last residue.

len: 18
v_gene: TRBV6-2/TRBV6-3
j_gene: TRBJ1-1
CDR3aa: CASSLPSTGLRLNTEAFF

len: 14
v_gene: TRBV7-2
j_gene: TRBJ2-7
CDR3aa: CASSTGQGVYEQYF

len: 15
v_gene: TRBV18
j_gene: TRBJ2-5
CDR3aa: CASSPQREGRETQYF

len: 14
v_gene: TRBV6-5
j_gene: TRBJ1-6
CDR3aa: CASTSGQGDSPLHF

len: 13
v_gene: TRBV19
j_gene: TRBJ1-5
CDR3aa: CASSQGIRQPQHF

len: 17
v_gene: TRBV19
j_gene: TRBJ2-3
CDR3aa: CASSIFSGGFQTDTQYF

len: 12
v_gene: TRBV14
j_gene: TRBJ2-5
CDR3aa: CASSQDLETQYF

len: 12
v_gene: TRBV27
j_gene: TRBJ1-2
CDR3aa: CASTGRGEGYTF

len: 15
v_gene: TRBV5-5
j_gene: TRBJ2-1
CDR3aa: CASSSRLAVSHEQFF

len: 13
v_gene: TRBV19
j_gene: TRBJ1-1
CDR3aa: CASSITPGAEAFF

len: 14
v_gene: TRBV18
j_gene: TRBJ1-1
CDR3aa: CASSPQVLNTEAFF

len: 12
v_gene: TRBV12-3/TRBV12-4
j_gene: TRBJ2-5
CDR3aa: CASSATPWTQYF

len: 15
v_gene: TRBV6-5
j_gene: TRBJ2-1
CDR3aa: CASTPRTSGSNEQFF

len: 15
v_gene: TRBV5-1
j_gene: TRBJ2-5
CDR3aa: CASSRIQGSEETQYF

len: 16
v_gene: TRBV6-4
j_gene: TRBJ2-3
CDR3aa: CASSDSILASTDTQYF

len: 15
v_gene: TRBV27
j_gene: TRBJ2-3
CDR3aa: CASSLSRPVASTQYF

len: 12
v_gene: TRBV19
j_gene: TRBJ1-2
CDR3aa: CASSTYNYGYTF

len: 12
v_gene: TRBV7-6
j_gene: TRBJ2-5
CDR3aa: CASSRDQETQYF

len: 17
v_gene: TRBV21-1
j_gene: TRBJ1-5
CDR3aa: CASSKARKGTGNQPQHF

len: 14
v_gene: TRBV19
j_gene: TRBJ1-2
CDR3aa: CASSRDRVLFGYTF

len: 17
v_gene: TRBV19
j_gene: TRBJ1-5
CDR3aa: CASSIVWGYRANQPQHF

len: 14
v_gene: TRBV14
j_gene: TRBJ1-6
CDR3aa: CASSPGTGSSPLHF

len: 15
v_gene: TRBV6-5
j_gene: TRBJ1-5
CDR3aa: CASSPLRDSNQPQHF

len: 15
v_gene: TRBV19
j_gene: TRBJ1-2
CDR3aa: CASSIQYLGSYGYTF

len: 15
v_gene: TRBV27
j_gene: TRBJ1-4
CDR3aa: CASSIRPGFGEKLFF

len: 20
v_gene: TRBV7-8
j_gene: TRBJ2-7
CDR3aa: CASSLSQWVAGGPLSYEQYF

len: 16
v_gene: TRBV5-1
j_gene: TRBJ2-1
CDR3aa: CASSGTSGKGLNEQFF

len: 15
v_gene: TRBV11-2
j_gene: TRBJ2-1
CDR3aa: CASSLDRGAYNEQFF

len: 15
v_gene: TRBV4-1
j_gene: TRBJ1-6
CDR3aa: CASSLGLLVDSPLHF

len: 13
v_gene: TRBV6-6
j_gene: TRBJ1-3
CDR3aa: CASSYSGGNTIYF

len: 13
v_gene: TRBV30
j_gene: TRBJ1-5
CDR3aa: CAWSDRGNQPQHF

len: 16
v_gene: TRBV19
j_gene: TRBJ2-3
CDR3aa: CASSIGARRSADTQYF

len: 12
v_gene: TRBV25-1
j_gene: TRBJ1-1
CDR3aa: CASSDRQGVAFF

len: 13
v_gene: TRBV27
j_gene: TRBJ1-4
CDR3aa: CASSSPFNEKLFF

len: 12
v_gene: TRBV29-1
j_gene: TRBJ1-2
CDR3aa: CSAWDRNYGYTF

len: 13
v_gene: TRBV5-6
j_gene: TRBJ2-1
CDR3aa: CASSFTRHNEQFF

len: 16
v_gene: TRBV18
j_gene: TRBJ2-3
CDR3aa: CASSPELADLTDTQYF

len: 18
v_gene: TRBV3-1/TRBV3-2
j_gene: TRBJ2-1
CDR3aa: CASSQLPWGGTSGNEQFF

len: 14
v_gene: TRBV7-2
j_gene: TRBJ1-5
CDR3aa: CASSLQGVNQPQHF

len: 14
v_gene: TRBV7-9
j_gene: TRBJ1-2
CDR3aa: CASSLSGDRGGYTF

len: 12
v_gene: TRBV11-2
j_gene: TRBJ1-1
CDR3aa: CASSSGGTEAFF

len: 16
v_gene: TRBV7-8
j_gene: TRBJ2-3
CDR3aa: CASSLGLAGAADTQYF

len: 12
v_gene: TRBV30
j_gene: TRBJ1-3
CDR3aa: CACSTVGNTIYF

len: 14
v_gene: TRBV4-1
j_gene: TRBJ2-5
CDR3aa: CASSQDAQGETQYF

len: 15
v_gene: TRBV7-8
j_gene: TRBJ1-2
CDR3aa: CASSFGGDGTYGYTF

len: 14
v_gene: TRBV25-1
j_gene: TRBJ2-5
CDR3aa: CASSPLHQDETQYF

len: 12
v_gene: TRBV10-1
j_gene: TRBJ1-4
CDR3aa: CASSERSEKLFF